The TCR beta chain described here comes from a study of technical replicates of blood from a handful of donors. Germline values: CDR1 SSHAT, CDR2 FNYEAQ (reference sequence). J lost 6 bases, V lost 4 bases, and 21 bases had no gene match. The CDR3 runs to 20 residues. The repertoire was sequenced with immunoSEQ multiplex PCR; TCRdb's copy has only in-frame clones and lacks some. The table includes around 90,000 clones, 94% detected once. The rearrangement links TRBV7-7 to TRBJ2-2; 9 bases agree with TRBD1. The material sequenced was T cells isolated from PBMCs. The sequence was collected from a human donor in good health. CDR3 sequence: CASSSRYPTRGQGIAGELFF. In DNA form, the CDR3 reads TGTGCCAGCAGCTCCAGATACCCTACCAGGGGACAGGGCATTGCCGGGGAGCTGTTTTTT.